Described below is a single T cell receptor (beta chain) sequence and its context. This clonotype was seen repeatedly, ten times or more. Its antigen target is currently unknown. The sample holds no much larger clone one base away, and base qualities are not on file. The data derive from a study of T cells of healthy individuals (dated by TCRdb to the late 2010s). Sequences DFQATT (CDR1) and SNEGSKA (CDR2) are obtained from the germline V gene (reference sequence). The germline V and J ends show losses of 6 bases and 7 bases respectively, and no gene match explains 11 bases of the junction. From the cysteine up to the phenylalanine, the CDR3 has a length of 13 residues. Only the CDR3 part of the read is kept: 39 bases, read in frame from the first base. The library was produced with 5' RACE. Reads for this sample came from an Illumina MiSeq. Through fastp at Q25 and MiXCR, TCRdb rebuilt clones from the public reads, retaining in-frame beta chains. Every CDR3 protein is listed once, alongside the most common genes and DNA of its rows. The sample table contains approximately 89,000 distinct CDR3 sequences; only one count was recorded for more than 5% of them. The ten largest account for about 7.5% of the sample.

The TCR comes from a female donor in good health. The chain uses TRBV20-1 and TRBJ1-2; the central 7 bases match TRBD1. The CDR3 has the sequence CSADIRDRGGYTF. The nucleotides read TGCAGTGCCGATATCCGGGACAGAGGTGGCTACACCTTC.